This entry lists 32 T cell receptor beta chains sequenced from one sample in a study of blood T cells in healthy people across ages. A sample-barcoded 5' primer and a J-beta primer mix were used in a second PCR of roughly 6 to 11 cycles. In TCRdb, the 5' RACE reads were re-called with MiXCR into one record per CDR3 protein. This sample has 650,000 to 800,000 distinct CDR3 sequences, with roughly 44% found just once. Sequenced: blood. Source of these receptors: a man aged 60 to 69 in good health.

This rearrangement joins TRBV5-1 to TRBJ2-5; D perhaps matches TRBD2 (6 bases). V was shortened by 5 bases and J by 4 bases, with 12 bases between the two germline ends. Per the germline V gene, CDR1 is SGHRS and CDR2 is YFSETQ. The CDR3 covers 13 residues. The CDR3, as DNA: TGCGCCAGCAGGCGACTAGTCGGAGAGACCCAGTACTTC. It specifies CASRRLVGETQYF.

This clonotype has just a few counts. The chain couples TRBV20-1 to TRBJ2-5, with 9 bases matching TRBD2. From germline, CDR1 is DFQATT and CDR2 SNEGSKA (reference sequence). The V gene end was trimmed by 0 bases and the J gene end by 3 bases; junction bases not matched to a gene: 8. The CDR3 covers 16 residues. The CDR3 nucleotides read TGCAGTGCTAGAGACCCGGGGACTAGCCGGAAAGAGACCCAGTACTTC. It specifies CSARDPGTSRKETQYF.

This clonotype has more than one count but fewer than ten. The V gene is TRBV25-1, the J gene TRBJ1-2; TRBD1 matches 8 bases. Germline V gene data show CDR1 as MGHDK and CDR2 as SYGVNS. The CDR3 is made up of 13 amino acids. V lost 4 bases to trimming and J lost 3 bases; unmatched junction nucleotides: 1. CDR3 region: CASSGQGYYGYTF. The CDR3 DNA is TGTGCCAGCAGTGGACAGGGGTACTATGGCTACACCTTC.

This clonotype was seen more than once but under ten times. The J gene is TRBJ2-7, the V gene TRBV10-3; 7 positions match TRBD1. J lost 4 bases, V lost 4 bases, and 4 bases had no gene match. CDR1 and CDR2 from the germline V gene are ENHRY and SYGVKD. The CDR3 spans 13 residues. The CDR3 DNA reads TGTGCCATCAGTGGCCCGACAGGGTACGAGCAGTACTTC. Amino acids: CAISGPTGYEQYF.

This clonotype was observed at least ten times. CDR3 region: CASSYYPRGQGETQYF. The CDR3 nucleotides read TGTGCCAGCAGTTACTACCCACGGGGACAGGGAGAGACCCAGTACTTC. This chain connects TRBV6-6 to TRBJ2-5; 9 positions match TRBD1. CDR1 MNHNY and CDR2 SVGAGI come from the germline V gene (reference sequence). J was trimmed by 4 bases and V by 1 base; bases with no gene match: 7. This CDR3 is built from 16 residues.

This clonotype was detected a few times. CDR3 residues: CASSELAGKTGELFF. CDR3 sequence (DNA): TGTGCCAGCAGTGAATTGGCAGGGAAAACCGGGGAGCTGTTTTTT. The chain couples TRBV6-4 to TRBJ2-2; maybe TRBD1 (5 bases). This CDR3 has 15 amino acids. The V gene lost 3 bases and the J gene lost 5 bases, with 13 bases spanning the gap. CDR1 and CDR2 from the germline V gene are MRHNA and SNTAGT.

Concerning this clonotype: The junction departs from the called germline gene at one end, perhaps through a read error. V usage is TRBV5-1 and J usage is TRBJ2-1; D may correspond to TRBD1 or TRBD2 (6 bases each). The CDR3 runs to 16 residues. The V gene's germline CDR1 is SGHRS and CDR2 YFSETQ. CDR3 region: CASSLGDNRGSNEQFF. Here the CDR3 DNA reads TGCGCCAGCAGCTTGGGGGACAACCGGGGGTCCAATGAACAGTTCTTC.

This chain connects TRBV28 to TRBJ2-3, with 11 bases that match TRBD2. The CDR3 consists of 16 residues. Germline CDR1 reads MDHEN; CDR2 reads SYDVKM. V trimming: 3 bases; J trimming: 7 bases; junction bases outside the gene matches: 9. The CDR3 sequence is CASSLTSGVLPYTQYF. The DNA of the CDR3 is TGTGCCAGCAGTTTGACTAGCGGGGTTTTACCATATACGCAGTATTTT.

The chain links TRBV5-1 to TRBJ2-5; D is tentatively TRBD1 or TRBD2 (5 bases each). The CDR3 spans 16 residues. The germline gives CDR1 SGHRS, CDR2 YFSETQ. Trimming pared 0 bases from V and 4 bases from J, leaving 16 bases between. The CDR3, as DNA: TGCGCCAGCAGCTTGGCCGGAGACGGGGCGGCAGAGACCCAGTACTTC. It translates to CASSLAGDGAAETQYF.

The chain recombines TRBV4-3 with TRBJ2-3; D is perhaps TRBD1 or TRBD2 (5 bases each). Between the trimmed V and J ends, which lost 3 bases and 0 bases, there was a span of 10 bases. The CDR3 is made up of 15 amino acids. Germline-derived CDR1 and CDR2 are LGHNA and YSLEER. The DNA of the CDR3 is TGCGCCAGCAGCCAGGGACCAGCCAGCACAGATACGCAGTATTTT. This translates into CASSQGPASTDTQYF.

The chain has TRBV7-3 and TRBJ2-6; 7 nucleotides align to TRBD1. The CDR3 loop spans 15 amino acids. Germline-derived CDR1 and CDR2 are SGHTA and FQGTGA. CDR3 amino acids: CTCSAGGAGANVLTF. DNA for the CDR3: TGTACCTGCAGTGCAGGGGGAGCTGGGGCCAACGTCCTGACTTTC.

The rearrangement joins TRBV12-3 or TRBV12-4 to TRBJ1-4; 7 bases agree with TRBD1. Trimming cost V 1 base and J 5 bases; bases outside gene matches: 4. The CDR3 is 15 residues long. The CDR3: CASSLGTGQNEKLFF. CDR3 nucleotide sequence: TGTGCCAGCAGTTTAGGGACAGGCCAAAATGAAAAACTGTTTTTT.

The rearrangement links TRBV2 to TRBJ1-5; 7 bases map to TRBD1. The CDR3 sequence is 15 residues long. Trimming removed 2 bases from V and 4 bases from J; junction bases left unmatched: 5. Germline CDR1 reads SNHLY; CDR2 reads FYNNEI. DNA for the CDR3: TGTGCCAGCAGTGAAAGTGGGGACAGAAATCAGCCCCAGCATTTT. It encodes CASSESGDRNQPQHF.

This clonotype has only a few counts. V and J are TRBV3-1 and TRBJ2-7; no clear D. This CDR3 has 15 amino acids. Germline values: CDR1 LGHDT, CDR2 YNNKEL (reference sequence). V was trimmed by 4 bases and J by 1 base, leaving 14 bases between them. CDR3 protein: CASSRSFGISYEQYF. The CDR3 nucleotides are TGTGCCAGCAGCCGGAGTTTCGGAATTTCCTACGAGCAGTACTTC.

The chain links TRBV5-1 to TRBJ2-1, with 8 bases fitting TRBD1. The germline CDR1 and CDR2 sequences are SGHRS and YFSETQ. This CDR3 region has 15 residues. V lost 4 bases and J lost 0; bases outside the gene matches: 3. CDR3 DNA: TGCGCCAGCAGCGAAGGGACAGGCTCCTACAATGAGCAGTTCTTC. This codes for CASSEGTGSYNEQFF.

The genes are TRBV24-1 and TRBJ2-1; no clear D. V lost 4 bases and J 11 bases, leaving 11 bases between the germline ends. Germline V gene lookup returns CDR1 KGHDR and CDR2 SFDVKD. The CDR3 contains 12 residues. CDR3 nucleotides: TGTGCCACCAGTGACCGGATGGATCAGCAGTTCTTC. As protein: CATSDRMDQQFF.

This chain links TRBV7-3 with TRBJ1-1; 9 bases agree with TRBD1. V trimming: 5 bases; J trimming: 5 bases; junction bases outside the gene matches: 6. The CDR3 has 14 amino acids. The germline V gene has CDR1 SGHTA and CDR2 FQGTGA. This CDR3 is CASSAKQGATEAFF. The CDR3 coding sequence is TGTGCCAGCAGCGCCAAACAGGGGGCTACTGAAGCTTTCTTT.

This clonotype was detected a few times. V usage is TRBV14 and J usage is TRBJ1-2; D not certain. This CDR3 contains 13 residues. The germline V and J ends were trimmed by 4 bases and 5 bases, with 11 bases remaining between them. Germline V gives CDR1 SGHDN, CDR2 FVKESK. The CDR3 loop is CASSRGQDYGYTF. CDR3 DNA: TGTGCCAGCAGCCGAGGGCAGGATTATGGCTACACCTTC.

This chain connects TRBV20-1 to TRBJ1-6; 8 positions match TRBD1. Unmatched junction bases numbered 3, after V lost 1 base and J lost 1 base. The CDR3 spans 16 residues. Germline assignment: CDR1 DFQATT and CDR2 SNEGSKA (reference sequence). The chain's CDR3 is CSARGGQGSYNSPLHF. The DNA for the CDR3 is TGCAGTGCTAGAGGTGGACAGGGATCCTATAATTCACCCCTCCACTTT.

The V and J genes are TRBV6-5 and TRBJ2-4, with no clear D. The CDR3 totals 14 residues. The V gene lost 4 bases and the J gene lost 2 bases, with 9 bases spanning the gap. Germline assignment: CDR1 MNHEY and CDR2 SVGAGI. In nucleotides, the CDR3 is TGTGCCAGCAGTTTAAGGGCTTCCAAAAACATTCAGTACTTC. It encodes CASSLRASKNIQYF.

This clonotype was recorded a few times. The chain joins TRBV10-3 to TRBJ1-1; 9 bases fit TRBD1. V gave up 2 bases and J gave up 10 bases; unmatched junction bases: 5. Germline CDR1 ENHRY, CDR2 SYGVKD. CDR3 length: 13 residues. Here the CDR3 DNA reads TGTGCCATCAGTGAGAACGAGGACAGGGGAGCTTTCTTT. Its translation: CAISENEDRGAFF.

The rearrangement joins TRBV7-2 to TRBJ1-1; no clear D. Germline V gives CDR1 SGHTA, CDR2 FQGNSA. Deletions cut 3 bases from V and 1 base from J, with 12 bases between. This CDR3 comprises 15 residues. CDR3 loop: CASSFQNRANTEAFF. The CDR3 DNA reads TGTGCCAGCAGCTTTCAGAACCGCGCGAACACTGAAGCTTTCTTT. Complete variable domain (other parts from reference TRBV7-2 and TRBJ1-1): GAGVSQSPSNKVTEKGKDVELRCDPISGHTALYWYRQSLGQGLEFLIYFQGNSAPDKSGLPSDRFSAERTGGSVSTLTIQRTQQEDSAVYLCASSFQNRANTEAFFGQGTRLTVV.

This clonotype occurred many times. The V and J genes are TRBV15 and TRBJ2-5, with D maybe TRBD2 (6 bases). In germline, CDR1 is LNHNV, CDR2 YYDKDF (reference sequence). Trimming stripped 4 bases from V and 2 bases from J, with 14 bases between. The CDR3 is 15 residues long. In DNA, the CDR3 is TGTGCCACCAGCACCATTTGGGGGACTCAAGAGACCCAGTACTTC. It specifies CATSTIWGTQETQYF.

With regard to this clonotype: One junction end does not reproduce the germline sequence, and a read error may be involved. The chain's CDR3 is CSGGAGGPTGANGLTF. The CDR3 nucleotides are TGCAGTGGAGGCGCGGGGGGGCCTACTGGGGCCAACGGCCTGACTTTC. The gene calls are TRBV20-1 and TRBJ2-6; 9 positions agree with TRBD2. The CDR3 runs 16 residues. CDR1 and CDR2 from the germline V gene are DFQATT and SNEGSKA (reference sequence).

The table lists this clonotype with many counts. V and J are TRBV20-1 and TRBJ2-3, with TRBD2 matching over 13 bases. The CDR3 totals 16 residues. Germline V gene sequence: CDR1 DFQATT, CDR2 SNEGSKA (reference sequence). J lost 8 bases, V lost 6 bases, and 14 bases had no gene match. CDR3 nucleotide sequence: TGCAGTGCCGACCCACCTACTAGCGGGGGGGACGTTACGCAGTATTTT. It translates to CSADPPTSGGDVTQYF.

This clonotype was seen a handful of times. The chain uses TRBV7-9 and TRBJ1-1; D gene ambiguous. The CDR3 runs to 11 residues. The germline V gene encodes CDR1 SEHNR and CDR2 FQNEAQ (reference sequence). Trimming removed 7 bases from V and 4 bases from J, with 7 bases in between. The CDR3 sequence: CASIGGTEAFF. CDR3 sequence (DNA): TGTGCCAGCATCGGCGGCACTGAAGCTTTCTTT.

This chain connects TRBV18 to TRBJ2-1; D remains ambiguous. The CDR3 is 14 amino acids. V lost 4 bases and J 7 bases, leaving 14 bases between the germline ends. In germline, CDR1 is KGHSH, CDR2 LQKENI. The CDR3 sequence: CASSLRGLPNEQFF. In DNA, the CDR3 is TGTGCCAGCTCACTCAGAGGCCTACCGAATGAGCAGTTCTTC. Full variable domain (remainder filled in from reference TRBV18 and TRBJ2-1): NAGVMQNPRHLVRRRGQEARLRCSPMKGHSHVYWYRQLPEEGLKFMVYLQKENIIDESGMPKERFSAEFPKEGPSILRIQQVVRGDSAAYFCASSLRGLPNEQFFGPGTRLTVL.

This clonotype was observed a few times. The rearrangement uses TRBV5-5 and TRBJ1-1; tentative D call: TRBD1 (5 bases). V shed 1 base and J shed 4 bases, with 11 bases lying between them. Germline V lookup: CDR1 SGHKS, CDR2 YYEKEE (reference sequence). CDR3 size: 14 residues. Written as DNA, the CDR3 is TGTGCCAGCAGCTTGTATGGGGGGAGCACTGAAGCTTTCTTT. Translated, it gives CASSLYGGSTEAFF.

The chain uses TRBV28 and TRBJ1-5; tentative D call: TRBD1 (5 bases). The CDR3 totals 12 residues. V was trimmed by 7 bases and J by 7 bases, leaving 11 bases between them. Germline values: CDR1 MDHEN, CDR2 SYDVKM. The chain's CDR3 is CASTRTPQPQHF. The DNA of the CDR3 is TGTGCCAGCACCCGGACACCACAGCCCCAGCATTTT.

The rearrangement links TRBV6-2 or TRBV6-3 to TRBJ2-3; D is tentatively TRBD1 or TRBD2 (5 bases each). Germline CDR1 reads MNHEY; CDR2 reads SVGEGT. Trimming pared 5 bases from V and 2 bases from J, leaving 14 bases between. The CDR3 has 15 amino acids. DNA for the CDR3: TGTGCCAGCAGTCGCATTGGGGGTAACACAGATACGCAGTATTTT. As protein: CASSRIGGNTDTQYF.

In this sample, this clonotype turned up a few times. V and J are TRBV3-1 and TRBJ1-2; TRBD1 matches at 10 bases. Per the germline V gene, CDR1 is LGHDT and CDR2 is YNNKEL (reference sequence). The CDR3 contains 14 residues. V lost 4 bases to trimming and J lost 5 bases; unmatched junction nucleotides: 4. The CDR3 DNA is TGTGCCAGCAGCCGGAGGACAGGGGGGTATGGCTACACCTTC. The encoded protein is CASSRRTGGYGYTF.

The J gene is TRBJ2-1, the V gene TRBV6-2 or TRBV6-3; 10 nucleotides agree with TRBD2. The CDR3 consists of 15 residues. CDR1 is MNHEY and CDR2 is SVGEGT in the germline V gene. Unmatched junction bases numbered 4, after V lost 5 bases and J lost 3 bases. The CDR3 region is CASSPSGGFYNEQFF. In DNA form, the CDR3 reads TGTGCCAGCAGTCCTAGCGGGGGTTTCTACAATGAGCAGTTCTTC.